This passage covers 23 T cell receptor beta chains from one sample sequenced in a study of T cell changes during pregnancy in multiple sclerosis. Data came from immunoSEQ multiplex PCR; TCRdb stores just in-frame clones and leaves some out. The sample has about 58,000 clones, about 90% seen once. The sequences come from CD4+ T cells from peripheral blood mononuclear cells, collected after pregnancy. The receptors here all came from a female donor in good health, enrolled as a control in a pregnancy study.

DNA of the CDR3: TGTGCCAGCAGGACCCCGACAGGGAACACTGAAGCTTTCTTT. Protein: CASRTPTGNTEAFF. V gene TRBV6-5 combines with J gene TRBJ1-1; perhaps TRBD1 as D (6 bases). V lost 6 bases and J 1 base, leaving 12 bases between the germline ends. CDR1 and CDR2 from the germline V gene are MNHEY and SVGAGI. The CDR3 extends over 14 amino acids.

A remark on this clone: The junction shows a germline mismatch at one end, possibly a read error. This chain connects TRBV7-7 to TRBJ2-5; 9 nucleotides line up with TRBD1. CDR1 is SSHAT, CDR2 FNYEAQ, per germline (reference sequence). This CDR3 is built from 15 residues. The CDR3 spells CASSLGTGSQETQYF. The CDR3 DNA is TGTGCTAGCAGCTTAGGGACAGGGTCCCAAGAGACCCAGTACTTC. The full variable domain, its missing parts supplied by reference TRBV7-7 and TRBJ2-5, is GAGVSQSPRYKVTKRGQDVTLRCDPISSHATLYWYQQALGQGPEFLTYFNYEAQPDKSGLPSDRFSAERPEGSISTLTIQRTEQRDSAMYRCASSLGTGSQETQYFGPGTRLLVL.

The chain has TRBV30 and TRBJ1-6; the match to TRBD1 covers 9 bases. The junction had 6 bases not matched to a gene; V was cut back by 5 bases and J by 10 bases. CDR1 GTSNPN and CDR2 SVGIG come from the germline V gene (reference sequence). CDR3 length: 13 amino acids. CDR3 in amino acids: CAWSGTGFSPLHF. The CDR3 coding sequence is TGTGCCTGGTCCGGGACAGGGTTCTCACCCCTCCACTTT.

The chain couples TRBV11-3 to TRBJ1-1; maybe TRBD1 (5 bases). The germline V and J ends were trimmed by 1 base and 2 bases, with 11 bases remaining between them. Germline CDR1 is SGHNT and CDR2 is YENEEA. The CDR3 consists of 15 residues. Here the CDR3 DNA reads TGTGCCAGCAGCTTAGGGGGCAGGGTAAACACTGAAGCTTTCTTT. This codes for CASSLGGRVNTEAFF.

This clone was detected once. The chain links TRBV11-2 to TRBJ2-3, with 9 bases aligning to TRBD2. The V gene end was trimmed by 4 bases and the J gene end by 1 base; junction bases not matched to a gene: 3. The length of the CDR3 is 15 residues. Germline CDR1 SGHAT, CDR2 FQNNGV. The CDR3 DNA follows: TGTGCCAGCAGCTCGCAGCGGGGGGGCACAGATACGCAGTATTTT. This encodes CASSSQRGGTDTQYF.

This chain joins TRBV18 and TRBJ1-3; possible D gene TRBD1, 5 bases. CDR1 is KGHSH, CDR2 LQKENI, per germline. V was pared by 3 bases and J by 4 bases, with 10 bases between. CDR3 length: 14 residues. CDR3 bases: TGTGCCAGCTCACCCGGGACTTACGGAAACACCATATATTTT. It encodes CASSPGTYGNTIYF.

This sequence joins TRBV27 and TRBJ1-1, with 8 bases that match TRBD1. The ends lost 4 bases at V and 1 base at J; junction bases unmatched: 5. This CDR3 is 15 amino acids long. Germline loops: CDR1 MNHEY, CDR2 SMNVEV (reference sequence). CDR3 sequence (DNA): TGTGCCAGCAGTTATCGACAGGGGCGGAACACTGAAGCTTTCTTT. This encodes CASSYRQGRNTEAFF.

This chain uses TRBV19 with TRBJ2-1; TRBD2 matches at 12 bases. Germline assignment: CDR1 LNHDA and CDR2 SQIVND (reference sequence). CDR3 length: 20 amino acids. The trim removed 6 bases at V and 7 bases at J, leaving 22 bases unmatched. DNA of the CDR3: TGTGCCAGTAGCCACGGGGTGGCTAGCGGGGGGGGAACTGGGGAGAATGAGCAGTTCTTC. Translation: CASSHGVASGGGTGENEQFF.

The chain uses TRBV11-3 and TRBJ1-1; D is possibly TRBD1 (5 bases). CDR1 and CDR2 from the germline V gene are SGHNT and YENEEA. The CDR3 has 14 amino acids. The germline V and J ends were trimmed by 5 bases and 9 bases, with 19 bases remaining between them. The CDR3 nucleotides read TGTGCCAGCAGCGCTATGGCGGGGGGGAGCCAAGCTTTCTTT. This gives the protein CASSAMAGGSQAFF.

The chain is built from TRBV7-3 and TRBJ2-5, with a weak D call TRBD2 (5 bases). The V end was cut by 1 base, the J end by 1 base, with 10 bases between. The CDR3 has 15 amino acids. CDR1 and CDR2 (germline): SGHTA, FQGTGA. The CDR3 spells CASSLSAGPQETQYF. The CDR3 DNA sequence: TGTGCCAGCAGCTTAAGCGCGGGTCCCCAAGAGACCCAGTACTTC.

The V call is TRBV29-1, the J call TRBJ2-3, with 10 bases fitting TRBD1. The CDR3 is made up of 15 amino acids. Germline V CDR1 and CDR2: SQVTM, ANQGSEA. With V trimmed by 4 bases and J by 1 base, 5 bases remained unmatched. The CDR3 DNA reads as TGCAGCGTTGGGTCCGGGACAGGGGGCACAGATACGCAGTATTTT. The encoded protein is CSVGSGTGGTDTQYF.

The CDR3 spells CASSIQGANNEQFF. The CDR3 bases are TGTGCCAGTAGTATACAGGGGGCGAACAATGAGCAGTTCTTC. This rearrangement joins TRBV19 to TRBJ2-1; 8 bases match TRBD1. The CDR3 spans 14 residues. V was pared by 2 bases and J by 5 bases, with 2 bases of the junction left unmatched. CDR1 is LNHDA, CDR2 SQIVND, per germline (reference sequence).

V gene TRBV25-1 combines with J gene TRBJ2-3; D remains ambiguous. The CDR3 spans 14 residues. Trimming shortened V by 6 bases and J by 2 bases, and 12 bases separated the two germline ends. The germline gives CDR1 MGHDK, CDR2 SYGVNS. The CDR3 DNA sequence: TGTGCCAGCAGCGGCTCAGGTTTCACAGATACGCAGTATTTT. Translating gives CASSGSGFTDTQYF.

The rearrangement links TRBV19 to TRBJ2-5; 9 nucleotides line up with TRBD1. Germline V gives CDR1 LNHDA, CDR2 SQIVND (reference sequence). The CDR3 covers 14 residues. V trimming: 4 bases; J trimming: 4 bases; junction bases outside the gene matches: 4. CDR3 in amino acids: CASSTRTGVETQYF. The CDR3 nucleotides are TGTGCCAGTAGTACCAGGACAGGGGTAGAGACCCAGTACTTC.

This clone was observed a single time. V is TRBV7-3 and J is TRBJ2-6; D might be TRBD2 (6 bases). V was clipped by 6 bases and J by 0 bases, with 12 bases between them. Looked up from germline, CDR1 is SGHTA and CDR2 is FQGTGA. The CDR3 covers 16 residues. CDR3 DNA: TGTGCCAGCAGTCCGGGGAGGTCCTCTGGGGCCAACGTCCTGACTTTC. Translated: CASSPGRSSGANVLTF.

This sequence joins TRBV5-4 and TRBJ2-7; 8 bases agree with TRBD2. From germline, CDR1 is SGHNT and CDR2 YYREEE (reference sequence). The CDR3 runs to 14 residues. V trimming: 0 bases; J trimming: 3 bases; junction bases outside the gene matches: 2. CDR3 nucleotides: TGTGCCAGCAGCTTGGCGGGGGGGGACTACGAGCAGTACTTC. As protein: CASSLAGGDYEQYF. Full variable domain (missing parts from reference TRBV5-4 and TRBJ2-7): ETGVTQSPTHLIKTRGQQVTLRCSSQSGHNTVSWYQQALGQGPQFIFQYYREEENGRGNFPPRFSGLQFPNYSSELNVNALELDDSALYLCASSLAGGDYEQYFGPGTRLTVT.

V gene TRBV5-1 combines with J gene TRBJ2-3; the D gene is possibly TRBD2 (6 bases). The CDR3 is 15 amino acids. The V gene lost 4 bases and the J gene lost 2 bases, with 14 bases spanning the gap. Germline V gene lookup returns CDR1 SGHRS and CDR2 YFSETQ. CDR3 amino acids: CASSAGTQPTDTQYF. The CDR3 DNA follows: TGCGCCAGCAGCGCCGGGACTCAGCCCACAGATACGCAGTATTTT.

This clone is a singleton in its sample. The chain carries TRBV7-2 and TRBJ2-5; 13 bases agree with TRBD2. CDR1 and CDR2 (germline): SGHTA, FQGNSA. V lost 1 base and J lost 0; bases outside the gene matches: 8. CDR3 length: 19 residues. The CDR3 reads CASSLVFGTSGVYQETQYF. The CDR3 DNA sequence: TGTGCCAGCAGCTTAGTTTTTGGGACTAGCGGGGTGTACCAAGAGACCCAGTACTTC. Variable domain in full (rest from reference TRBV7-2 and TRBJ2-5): GAGVSQSPSNKVTEKGKDVELRCDPISGHTALYWYRQSLGQGLEFLIYFQGNSAPDKSGLPSDRFSAERTGGSVSTLTIQRTQQEDSAVYLCASSLVFGTSGVYQETQYFGPGTRLLVL.

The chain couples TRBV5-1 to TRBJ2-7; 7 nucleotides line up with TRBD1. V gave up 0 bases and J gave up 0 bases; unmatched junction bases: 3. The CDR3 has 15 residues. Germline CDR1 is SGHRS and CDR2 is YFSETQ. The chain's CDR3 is CASSLDRGYSYEQYF. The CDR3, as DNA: TGCGCCAGCAGCTTGGACAGGGGTTACTCCTACGAGCAGTACTTC.

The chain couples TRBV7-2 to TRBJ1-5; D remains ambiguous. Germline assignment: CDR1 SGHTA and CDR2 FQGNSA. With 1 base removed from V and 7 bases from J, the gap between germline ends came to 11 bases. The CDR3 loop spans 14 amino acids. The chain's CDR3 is CASSLVPGEQPQHF. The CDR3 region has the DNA TGTGCCAGCAGCTTAGTTCCCGGAGAACAGCCCCAGCATTTT.

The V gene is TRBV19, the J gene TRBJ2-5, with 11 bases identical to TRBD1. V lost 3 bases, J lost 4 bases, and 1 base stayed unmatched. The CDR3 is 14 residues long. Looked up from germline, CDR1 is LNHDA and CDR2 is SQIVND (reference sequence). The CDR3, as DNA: TGTGCCAGTAGTATCGGGACAGGGGGAGAGACCCAGTACTTC. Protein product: CASSIGTGGETQYF. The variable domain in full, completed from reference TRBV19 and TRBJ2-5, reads DGGITQSPKYLFRKEGQNVTLSCEQNLNHDAMYWYRQDPGQGLRLIYYSQIVNDFQKGDIAEGYSVSREKKESFPLTVTSAQKNPTAFYLCASSIGTGGETQYFGPGTRLLVL.

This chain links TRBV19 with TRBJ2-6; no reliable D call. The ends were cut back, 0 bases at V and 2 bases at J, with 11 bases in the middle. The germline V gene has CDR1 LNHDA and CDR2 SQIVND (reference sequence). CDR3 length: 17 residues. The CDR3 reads CASSIDFSLTGANVLTF. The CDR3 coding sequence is TGTGCCAGTAGTATAGATTTCTCCTTAACTGGGGCCAACGTCCTGACTTTC.

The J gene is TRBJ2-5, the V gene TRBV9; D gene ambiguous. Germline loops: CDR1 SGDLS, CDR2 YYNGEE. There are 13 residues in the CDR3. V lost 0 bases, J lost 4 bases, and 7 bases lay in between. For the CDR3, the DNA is TGTGCCAGCAGCGTAGCCGCAGGAGAGACCCAGTACTTC. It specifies CASSVAAGETQYF.